The source of this T cell receptor beta chain is a study of T cell responses to AZD1222 COVID-19 vaccine. On the study more broadly: Recipients boosted at about 4 weeks or about 12 weeks are pooled.

Broader study findings: As reported, nearly half of all spike-specific TCRs target variant regions that are unmutated. Spike-specific TCR breadth and depth rose after two AZD1222 doses.

The assay was immunoSEQ multiplex PCR, and TCRdb's table has in-frame clones only and misses some. The sample carries about 200,000 clones, approximately 92% recorded once. About this clone itself: Its specificity is not known.

Germline values: CDR1 SGHTS, CDR2 YDEGEE. This CDR3 is 15 amino acids long. V was clipped by 4 bases and J by 8 bases; unmatched bases: 9. The material sequenced was peripheral blood, taken on day 0 of AZD1222 vaccination. The chain links TRBV5-8 to TRBJ1-6, with TRBD1 matching over 7 bases. The source is an adult in good health. In nucleotides, the CDR3 is TGTGCCAGCAGCACGGACAGGCAGGGGCATTCACCCCTCCACTTT. Translation: CASSTDRQGHSPLHF.